The 18 T cell receptor beta chains below were found in one sample sequenced in a study of T cells after yellow fever vaccination. TCRdb passed the 5' RACE reads through MiXCR, listing each CDR3 protein once. The sample lists 500,000 to 650,000 distinct CDR3 sequences, 17% occurring once. The sample in question was PBMCs, obtained 4 to 6 days after the first yellow fever vaccination. Receptors were obtained from a man younger than 30 who received the YFV17D yellow fever vaccine.

This clonotype was found a few times. The CDR3 bases are TGTGCCAGCAGTGAAGTTGAGGGGTTGAGAGAAAAACTGTTTTTT. This sequence encodes CASSEVEGLREKLFF. J is TRBJ1-4 and V is TRBV2; D is possibly TRBD1 (5 bases). Trimming stripped 1 base from V and 8 bases from J, with 14 bases between. The CDR3 sequence is 15 residues long. Germline V CDR1 and CDR2: SNHLY, FYNNEI.

The V call is TRBV7-2, the J call TRBJ1-5; 9 nucleotides line up with TRBD1. Looked up from germline, CDR1 is SGHTA and CDR2 is FQGNSA. The CDR3 has 14 amino acids. V gave up 5 bases and J gave up 7 bases; unmatched junction bases: 6. The CDR3 DNA follows: TGTGCCAGCAGCACGACAGGGGGGGAACAGCCCCAGCATTTT. Its translation is CASSTTGGEQPQHF. Full variable domain (rest looked up from reference TRBV7-2 and TRBJ1-5): GAGVSQSPSNKVTEKGKDVELRCDPISGHTALYWYRQSLGQGLEFLIYFQGNSAPDKSGLPSDRFSAERTGGSVSTLTIQRTQQEDSAVYLCASSTTGGEQPQHFGDGTRLSIL.

This clonotype showed up just a few times. The chain employs TRBV29-1 and TRBJ1-2; the D is unclear. The V gene's germline CDR1 is SQVTM and CDR2 ANQGSEA. V was cut by 6 bases and J by 6 bases, with 14 bases left in between. This CDR3 region has 12 residues. The CDR3, as DNA: TGCAGCGTCGGTGGCAGATACCATGGCTACACCTTC. It specifies CSVGGRYHGYTF.

The rearrangement links TRBV12-3 or TRBV12-4 to TRBJ2-3; D may correspond to TRBD1 or TRBD2 (5 bases each). The CDR3 spans 15 residues. Deletions cut 8 bases from V and 2 bases from J, with 17 bases between. The CDR3: CASGRGGAATDTQYF. In DNA, the CDR3 is TGTGCCAGCGGCCGGGGTGGGGCGGCCACAGATACGCAGTATTTT.

This clonotype was seen many times. The V gene is TRBV7-3, the J gene TRBJ2-1, with 10 bases lining up with TRBD1. The CDR3 covers 18 residues. The V gene's germline CDR1 is SGHTA and CDR2 FQGTGA. Trimming cost V 5 bases and J 4 bases; bases outside gene matches: 14. As DNA, the CDR3 is TGTGCCAGCAGCCCCGTGGGGACAGGGGCGTCGAATTACAATGAGCAGTTCTTC. It yields the protein CASSPVGTGASNYNEQFF.

The V gene is TRBV24-1, the J gene TRBJ2-3; TRBD2 agrees at 10 bases. V was clipped by 0 bases and J by 0 bases; unmatched bases: 2. The CDR3 extends over 17 amino acids. Germline CDR1 KGHDR, CDR2 SFDVKD. CDR3 protein: CATSDLGLAASTDTQYF. DNA of the CDR3: TGTGCCACCAGTGATTTGGGACTAGCGGCCAGCACAGATACGCAGTATTTT.

This chain joins TRBV19 and TRBJ2-5; D perhaps matches TRBD2 (6 bases). V shed 10 bases and J shed 7 bases, with 19 bases lying between them. The CDR3 is 13 residues long. Germline loops: CDR1 LNHDA, CDR2 SQIVND (reference sequence). The CDR3 sequence: CATSASVSSTQYF. In DNA, the CDR3 is TGTGCCACCTCGGCTAGCGTGTCCTCGACCCAGTACTTC.

The chain recombines TRBV5-1 with TRBJ2-1; 8 positions match TRBD1. The CDR3 runs to 16 residues. J lost 9 bases, V lost 0 bases, and 11 bases had no gene match. CDR1 SGHRS and CDR2 YFSETQ come from the germline V gene. This chain's CDR3 is CASSLAGQGALGEQFF. CDR3 bases: TGCGCCAGCAGCTTGGCCGGGCAGGGGGCGCTTGGTGAGCAGTTCTTC.

This clonotype appeared a few times. The genes are TRBV5-1 and TRBJ2-2; TRBD1 matches 9 bases. Trimming took 0 bases from V and 7 from J; bases not matched to a gene: 7. Germline assignment: CDR1 SGHRS and CDR2 YFSETQ. The CDR3 spans 16 residues. The CDR3 DNA sequence: TGCGCCAGCAGCTTGGAACCGGGACAGGGCAGCGGGGAGCTGTTTTTT. Its protein product is CASSLEPGQGSGELFF.

This clonotype has just a few counts. The rearrangement joins TRBV2 to TRBJ1-6, with 9 bases aligning to TRBD1. CDR1 and CDR2 (germline): SNHLY, FYNNEI. The CDR3 is made up of 14 amino acids. The V and J ends lost 7 bases and 8 bases, in that order; junction bases with no gene match: 6. The chain's CDR3 is CASKQGARDSPLHF. The CDR3 nucleotides read TGTGCCAGCAAACAGGGGGCGAGGGATTCACCCCTCCACTTT.

The CDR3 bases are TGTGCCAGCAGCCGAACCCCGCCAGCGACAGATACGCAGTATTTT. Protein product: CASSRTPPATDTQYF. V and J are TRBV7-2 and TRBJ2-3; D is uncertain. CDR1 and CDR2 from the germline V gene are SGHTA and FQGNSA. Trimming shortened V by 5 bases and J by 3 bases, and 15 bases separated the two germline ends. The CDR3 runs 15 residues.

This clonotype was seen more than once but under ten times. The chain uses TRBV7-8 and TRBJ2-7, with unresolved D. The CDR3 length is 14 residues. Germline lookup yields CDR1 SGHVS and CDR2 FQNEAQ. The V and J ends lost 0 bases and 0 bases respectively, with 6 bases between them. CDR3 residues: CASSLAAGSYEQYV. In DNA, the CDR3 is TGTGCCAGCAGCTTAGCCGCAGGCTCCTACGAGCAGTACGTC.

This clonotype was recorded a few times. V and J are TRBV7-6 and TRBJ2-1; 13 nucleotides match TRBD2. In germline, CDR1 is SGHVS, CDR2 FNYEAQ. The J segment lost 0 bases and the V segment lost 3 bases, leaving 11 bases of the junction unmatched. The CDR3 covers 20 residues. In nucleotides, the CDR3 is TGTGCCAGCAGCTTGGCGACTAGCGGGGGGCTCCTAAGCTCCTACAATGAGCAGTTCTTC. Translating gives CASSLATSGGLLSSYNEQFF.

The chain employs TRBV2 and TRBJ2-5; D unresolved. V lost 5 bases and J lost 9, with 10 bases in between. CDR3 length equals 11 residues. Germline CDR1 is SNHLY and CDR2 is FYNNEI. This chain's CDR3 is CASSPLKAQYF. CDR3 coding DNA: TGTGCCAGCAGTCCTTTGAAAGCCCAGTACTTC.

This clonotype was detected many times. The gene calls are TRBV12-3 or TRBV12-4 and TRBJ1-5; TRBD1 agrees at 10 bases. This CDR3 has 15 amino acids. Germline trimming cut 7 bases from V and 6 bases from J; bases unmatched to any gene: 9. The CDR3 loop reads CASKLDRGHGQPQHF. The CDR3 region has the DNA TGTGCCAGCAAACTCGACAGGGGGCATGGTCAGCCCCAGCATTTT.

This clonotype was recorded a few times. V is TRBV5-1 and J is TRBJ2-2; D gene uncertain. This CDR3 comprises 14 residues. Trimming removed 6 bases from V and 1 base from J, with 10 bases in between. From germline, CDR1 is SGHRS and CDR2 YFSETQ. Here the CDR3 DNA reads TGCGCCAGCATATTAGACGTGAACACCGGGGAGCTGTTTTTT. Protein sequence: CASILDVNTGELFF.

This rearrangement joins TRBV9 to TRBJ1-1; 8 bases fit TRBD1. The CDR3 contains 15 residues. After removal of 4 bases from V and 3 bases from J, the junction contained 8 bases not matched to a gene. CDR1 is SGDLS and CDR2 is YYNGEE in the germline V gene. The DNA for the CDR3 is TGTGCCAGCAGCCGAGTCGGGACAGGAGACACTGAAGCTTTCTTT. This encodes CASSRVGTGDTEAFF. Combining the CDR3 with reference TRBV9 and TRBJ1-1 gives the whole variable domain DSGVTQTPKHLITATGQRVTLRCSPRSGDLSVYWYQQSLDQGLQFLIQYYNGEERAKGNILERFSAQQFPDLHSELNLSSLELGDSALYFCASSRVGTGDTEAFFGQGTRLTVV.

This clonotype came up a few times. The V and J genes are TRBV10-3 and TRBJ1-3; D gene unclear. The germline V gene encodes CDR1 ENHRY and CDR2 SYGVKD. The CDR3 runs 13 residues. Between the trimmed V and J ends, which lost 9 bases and 0 bases, there was a span of 9 bases. CDR3 region: CAMGPDSGNTIYF. CDR3 coding DNA: TGTGCCATGGGCCCCGACTCTGGAAACACCATATATTTT.